These T cell receptor beta chains were read from a single sample in a study of blood T cell repertoires in COVID-19. Repertoires were generated with immunoSEQ multiplex PCR, while TCRdb's copy carries only in-frame clones and drops some. The sample includes some 220,000 clones, 80% to 85% of them seen just once. The sample comprised peripheral blood. Every receptor here comes from an older woman who had recovered from COVID-19. Both conserved end residues are trimmed from each CDR3. Each record gives: V gene, J gene, CDR3 protein.

TRBV6-5	TRBJ1-1	ASRRELNTEAF
TRBV14	TRBJ2-5	ASSPRTSSDMQTQY
TRBV27	TRBJ1-6	ASSSGTDNSPLH
TRBV18	TRBJ2-1	ASSPPERSYNEQF
TRBV12-3/TRBV12-4	TRBJ1-1	ASSLGGAEAF
TRBV5-1	TRBJ2-5	ASSLAGLAVQETQY
TRBV5-1	TRBJ1-1	ASSLRGHRNTEAF
TRBV5-5	TRBJ1-1	ASSLAPLYRGGNTEAF
TRBV18	TRBJ1-2	ASSPPGGPYGYT
TRBV6-2/TRBV6-3	TRBJ2-7	ASSSAPGQVAYEQY
TRBV4-1	TRBJ2-2	ASSQEGAGGMGELF
TRBV6-5	TRBJ2-2	ASSLAGGLTGELF
TRBV2	TRBJ2-5	ASSDAGLQETQY
TRBV15	TRBJ2-5	ATSTPGGLVETQY